This passage covers 26 T cell receptor beta chains from one sample sequenced in a study of monozygotic twins with inflammatory bowel disease. TCRdb reprocessed the 5' RACE reads and reports one entry per CDR3 protein, with no DNA. The table lists about 160,000 distinct CDR3 sequences, with 2.4% in the top ten. The sequencing sample was made of blood. These TCRs come from a human donor with ulcerative colitis or Crohn's disease, or a healthy co-twin of an affected twin (not recorded which).

This chain joins TRBV20-1 and TRBJ2-4. Germline CDR1 and CDR2: DFQATT and SNEGSKA (reference sequence). The CDR3 totals 12 residues. The CDR3 here is CSARLAENIQYF.

The chain is built from TRBV11-2 and TRBJ2-7; TCRdb's D gene call, TRBD1, goes unchecked for lack of DNA. Germline V lookup: CDR1 SGHAT, CDR2 FQNNGV. This CDR3 has 13 residues. The CDR3 protein is CASSPGAIYEQYF.

The V gene is TRBV11-3, the J gene TRBJ1-6; TCRdb names TRBD1, which stays unverified in the absence of DNA. The CDR3 covers 16 residues. Germline CDR1 reads SGHNT; CDR2 reads YENEEA. This chain's CDR3 is CASSSRGGRVGSPLHF.

The chain joins TRBV14 to TRBJ2-1; lacking DNA, the TRBD2 call made by TCRdb goes unchecked. The V gene's germline CDR1 is SGHDN and CDR2 FVKESK. This CDR3 is 20 amino acids long. CDR3 amino acids: CASSQGGLGLHPSSYNEQFF.

The chain combines TRBV19 with TRBJ2-1; with no DNA, the TCRdb D assignment of TRBD2 cannot be verified. The CDR3 contains 15 residues. CDR1 and CDR2 from the germline V gene are LNHDA and SQIVND (reference sequence). The CDR3 sequence is CASRRAARVINEQFF.

This chain links TRBV7-9 with TRBJ1-1; without DNA, the TCRdb call of TRBD1 cannot be checked. Looked up from germline, CDR1 is SEHNR and CDR2 is FQNEAQ (reference sequence). This CDR3 is 15 amino acids long. This CDR3 reads CASSLEGTVNTEAFF.

The chain couples TRBV7-2 to TRBJ2-3. Germline CDR1 reads SGHTA; CDR2 reads FQGNSA. The CDR3 spans 14 residues. The CDR3 spells CASSPTASTDTQYF.

The chain uses TRBV5-1 and TRBJ2-2; TCRdb reports TRBD1, a call that lacks DNA to check it against. Per germline, CDR1 SGHRS and CDR2 YFSETQ. CDR3 size: 15 residues. CDR3 protein: CASSTRGLGTGELFF.

This rearrangement joins TRBV5-1 to TRBJ2-7; TCRdb's assignment of TRBD1 cannot be checked, as there is no DNA. The CDR3 totals 15 residues. Germline V gives CDR1 SGHRS, CDR2 YFSETQ. CDR3 protein: CASSLPGTGDYEQYF.

The chain links TRBV5-1 to TRBJ2-1. Germline lookup yields CDR1 SGHRS and CDR2 YFSETQ. The CDR3 totals 17 residues. The CDR3: CASSLGRDVFISNEQFF.

This rearrangement joins TRBV6-5 to TRBJ2-7; TCRdb indicates TRBD2, and absent DNA this call remains unverified. CDR1 is MNHEY, CDR2 SVGAGI, per germline. This CDR3 is 15 amino acids long. CDR3: CASSYPQTSDYEQYF.

This chain links TRBV20-1 with TRBJ1-5; checking the TCRdb D call of TRBD1 is not possible without DNA. Germline lookup yields CDR1 DFQATT and CDR2 SNEGSKA (reference sequence). CDR3 length equals 12 residues. This CDR3 reads CSALGGVPPQHF.

The CDR3 here is CASSLRILFNQPQHF. The rearrangement links TRBV28 to TRBJ1-5. Germline V gene sequence: CDR1 MDHEN, CDR2 SYDVKM. The CDR3 has 15 residues.

The rearrangement uses TRBV20-1 and TRBJ1-4; TCRdb proposes TRBD1, but this gene call is untestable without DNA. This CDR3 has 15 residues. Germline-derived CDR1 and CDR2 are DFQATT and SNEGSKA (reference sequence). The CDR3 spells CSAISPRGTNEKLFF.

The V gene is TRBV7-9, the J gene TRBJ1-5. Germline V CDR1 and CDR2: SEHNR, FQNEAQ (reference sequence). The length of the CDR3 is 12 residues. The CDR3 reads CASSHNLGTQHF. The full variable domain, rest sourced from reference TRBV7-9 and TRBJ1-5, is DTGVSQNPRHKITKRGQNVTFRCDPISEHNRLYWYRQTLGQGPEFLTYFQNEAQLEKSRLLSDRFSAERPKGSFSTLEIQRTEQGDSAMYLCASSHNLGTQHFGDGTRLSIL.

This sequence joins TRBV7-3 and TRBJ2-3. This CDR3 has 12 amino acids. The germline V gene encodes CDR1 SGHTA and CDR2 FQGTGA. The CDR3 protein is CASSLLGGTQYF.

This sequence joins TRBV7-8 and TRBJ2-2; TCRdb outputs TRBD2, but without DNA this stays unchecked. The length of the CDR3 is 16 residues. Germline V gene sequence: CDR1 SGHVS, CDR2 FQNEAQ. The CDR3 sequence: CASSLTSRGNTGELFF. The whole variable domain, remainder taken from reference TRBV7-8 and TRBJ2-2, is GAGVSQSPRYKVAKRGQDVALRCDPISGHVSLFWYQQALGQGPEFLTYFQNEAQLDKSGLPSDRFFAERPEGSVSTLKIQRTQQEDSAVYLCASSLTSRGNTGELFFGEGSRLTVL.

The CDR3 protein is CASSLPSGRSSYNEQFF. The genes are TRBV9 and TRBJ2-1; TCRdb reports TRBD2, a call that lacks DNA to check it against. In germline, CDR1 is SGDLS, CDR2 YYNGEE. This CDR3 spans 17 amino acids.

The J gene is TRBJ1-1, the V gene TRBV20-1; TCRdb picks TRBD1, but there is no DNA to check that call. Germline V gene data show CDR1 as DFQATT and CDR2 as SNEGSKA (reference sequence). This CDR3 has 17 amino acids. The CDR3: CSAIHPKGRREGTEAFF.

This chain connects TRBV12-3 or TRBV12-4 to TRBJ2-1; TCRdb's D call, TRBD1, is unchecked because there is no DNA. This CDR3 is 18 amino acids long. The CDR3 is CASSLGWTPGESYNEQFF.

The rearrangement uses TRBV27 and TRBJ2-1; TCRdb gives TRBD1 as the D gene, but with no DNA this cannot be confirmed. Germline V CDR1 and CDR2: MNHEY, SMNVEV (reference sequence). The CDR3 runs to 15 residues. The chain's CDR3 is CASSLDRLAYNEQFF.

The chain uses TRBV4-3 and TRBJ1-2; TCRdb's D call of TRBD1 is untestable without DNA. CDR1 and CDR2 (germline): LGHNA, YSLEER. This CDR3 region has 14 residues. The chain's CDR3 is CASSQSSQTGGYTF.

The J gene is TRBJ1-5, the V gene TRBV20-1. Germline assignment: CDR1 DFQATT and CDR2 SNEGSKA (reference sequence). The CDR3 has 14 residues. CDR3 amino acids: CSASMWENNQPQHF.

The gene calls are TRBV20-1 and TRBJ1-5; TCRdb returns TRBD1, unconfirmable since there is no DNA. CDR1 is DFQATT, CDR2 SNEGSKA, per germline (reference sequence). The CDR3 length is 16 residues. CDR3 sequence reads: CSAREGTRVGGRPQHF.

The chain links TRBV28 to TRBJ2-5; TCRdb selects TRBD2, and the lack of DNA leaves this call unchecked. Looked up from germline, CDR1 is MDHEN and CDR2 is SYDVKM. CDR3 size: 17 residues. This CDR3 reads CASSRLAALGYQETQYF.

The chain is built from TRBV18 and TRBJ1-5; the D gene TCRdb calls, TRBD1, cannot be checked with no DNA. The germline gives CDR1 KGHSH, CDR2 LQKENI. The CDR3 has 16 amino acids. The CDR3 region is CASSTGAGLSNQPQHF.